The 9 T cell receptor beta chains given below trace back to one sample, sequenced in a study of blood T cell repertoires in COVID-19. Only in-frame clones appear in the TCRdb table, and some are missing; sequencing was by immunoSEQ multiplex PCR. This sample yields some 60,000 clones, of which 88% are seen a single time; around 4.8% belongs to the top ten. Sequencing input: peripheral blood. Receptor source: a man aged 60-69 years with acute or convalescent COVID-19.

This clone was seen only once. J is TRBJ1-2 and V is TRBV18; 11 bases fit TRBD1. The V segment lost 4 bases and the J segment 5 bases; nucleotides outside the gene matches: 6. Germline CDR1 and CDR2: KGHSH and LQKENI. The CDR3 runs to 15 residues. The CDR3 sequence is CASSHPGTGGYGYTF. In DNA form, the CDR3 reads TGTGCCAGCTCACACCCCGGGACAGGGGGTTATGGCTACACCTTC.

The chain combines TRBV27 with TRBJ1-2; D is ambiguous. The germline V gene has CDR1 MNHEY and CDR2 SMNVEV (reference sequence). The CDR3 is made up of 14 amino acids. V lost 3 bases to trimming and J lost 1 base, with 9 bases between them. The CDR3 region has the DNA TGTGCCAGCAGTTTGAACGGTCTTAACTATGGCTACACCTTC. Amino acids: CASSLNGLNYGYTF.

The gene calls are TRBV28 and TRBJ1-5, with 8 nucleotides matching TRBD1. The CDR3 totals 16 residues. CDR1 and CDR2 from the germline V gene are MDHEN and SYDVKM. The V and J ends lost 6 bases and 6 bases, in that order; junction bases with no gene match: 13. CDR3 sequence: CASSRFGQGEGQPQHF. The CDR3, as DNA: TGTGCCAGCAGCCGCTTCGGACAGGGTGAGGGTCAGCCCCAGCATTTT.

V usage is TRBV15 and J usage is TRBJ2-5; D is perhaps TRBD1 (8 bases). CDR3 length equals 15 residues. Germline V lookup: CDR1 LNHNV, CDR2 YYDKDF (reference sequence). Trimming left V 5 bases short and J 2 bases short, with 15 bases between. CDR3 sequence (DNA): TGTGCCACCAGCCTACAGGGGGGAGGGCAAGAGACCCAGTACTTC. Protein: CATSLQGGGQETQYF.

This chain links TRBV4-1 with TRBJ2-1; TRBD2 agrees at 9 bases. Germline V gene data show CDR1 as MGHRA and CDR2 as YSYEKL. The CDR3 runs to 18 residues. Trimming at V came to 4 bases and at J to 0 bases, leaving 10 bases not matched to a gene. CDR3: CASSPGRLAANSYNEQFF. Written as DNA, the CDR3 is TGCGCCAGCAGCCCTGGAAGACTAGCGGCTAACTCCTACAATGAGCAGTTCTTC.

In its sample, this clone was seen a few times. This chain links TRBV27 with TRBJ2-7; TRBD1 agrees at 10 bases. The CDR3 has 15 amino acids. The germline gives CDR1 MNHEY, CDR2 SMNVEV (reference sequence). J was trimmed by 4 bases and V by 5 bases; bases with no gene match: 8. CDR3 amino acids: CASSPDRGRGYEQYF. CDR3 DNA sequence: TGTGCCAGCAGTCCTGACAGGGGGCGCGGTTACGAGCAGTACTTC.

V gene TRBV5-1 combines with J gene TRBJ1-3; 7 bases are shared with TRBD1. The CDR3 runs to 14 residues. CDR1 and CDR2 from the germline V gene are SGHRS and YFSETQ. V dropped 2 bases and J dropped 5; count of bases not matched to a gene: 4. DNA of the CDR3: TGCGCCAGCAGCTTTGGACAGGAGAGAAACACCATATATTTT. Translated: CASSFGQERNTIYF.

The chain uses TRBV30 and TRBJ2-1; the D is unclear. Germline V gives CDR1 GTSNPN, CDR2 SVGIG (reference sequence). V was trimmed by 0 bases and J by 5 bases, leaving 17 bases between them. The CDR3 is 16 residues long. CDR3 sequence: CAWSVTFRSRDNEQFF. CDR3 DNA: TGTGCCTGGAGTGTAACGTTTCGATCGAGAGACAATGAGCAGTTCTTC.

Turning to this clone: One end of the junction varies from germline; a read error may be responsible. The chain recombines TRBV7-7 with TRBJ2-7; the D is unclear. The CDR3 length is 15 residues. The V gene's germline CDR1 is SSHAT and CDR2 FNYEAQ (reference sequence). The CDR3 region is CASSLRYGSIYEQYF. The CDR3, as DNA: TGTGCTAGCAGCTTACGCTACGGGTCGATCTACGAGCAGTACTTC.